This TCR beta chain came from a study of OX40 agonist ivuxolimab in advanced cancers. Points from the study as a whole: On average, a greater number of expanded clones characterised CD8+ T cells relative to CD4+.

As regards this clone: Its specificity is unknown.

This table comes from immunoSEQ multiplex PCR, and its TCRdb copy is limited to in-frame clones, with some not included. The sample consists of some 66,000 clones, 85% of them appearing once. The CDR3 is 13 residues long. Germline V gene sequence: CDR1 MDHEN, CDR2 SYDVKM. Trimming took 3 bases from V and 6 from J, leaving 9 bases between them. The chain combines TRBV28 with TRBJ1-5; no reliable D call. The TCR comes from an adult with an advanced solid tumor such as melanoma, head and neck, liver or kidney cancer. Sample: CD4+ or CD8+ T cells sorted from blood, taken in a trial of the OX40 agonist ivuxolimab. This CDR3 is CASSFPTGQPQHF. CDR3 DNA sequence: TGTGCCAGCAGTTTTCCGACGGGTCAGCCCCAGCATTTT.